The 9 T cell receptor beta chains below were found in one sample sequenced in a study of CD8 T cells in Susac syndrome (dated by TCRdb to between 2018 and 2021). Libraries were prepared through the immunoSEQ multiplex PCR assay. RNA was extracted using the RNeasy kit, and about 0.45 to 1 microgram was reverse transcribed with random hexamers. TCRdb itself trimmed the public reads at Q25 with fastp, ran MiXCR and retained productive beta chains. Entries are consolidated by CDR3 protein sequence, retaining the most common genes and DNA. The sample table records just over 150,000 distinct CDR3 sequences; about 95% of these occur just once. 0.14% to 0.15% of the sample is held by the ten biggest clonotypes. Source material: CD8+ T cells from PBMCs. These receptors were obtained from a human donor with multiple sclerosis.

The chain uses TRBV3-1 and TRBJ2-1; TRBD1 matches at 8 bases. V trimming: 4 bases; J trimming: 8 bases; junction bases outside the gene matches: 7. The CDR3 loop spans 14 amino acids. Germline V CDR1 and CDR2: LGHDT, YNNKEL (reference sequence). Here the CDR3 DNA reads TGTGCCAGCAGCCCCTCCGACAGGGGCGATGAGCAGTTCTTC. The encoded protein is CASSPSDRGDEQFF.

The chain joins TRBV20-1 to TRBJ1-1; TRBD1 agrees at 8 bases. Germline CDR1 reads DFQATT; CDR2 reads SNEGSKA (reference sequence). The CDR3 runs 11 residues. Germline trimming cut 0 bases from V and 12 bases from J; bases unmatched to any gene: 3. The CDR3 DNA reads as TGCAGTGCTAGAGAGGGACAGGTCTCTTTCTTT. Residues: CSAREGQVSFF.

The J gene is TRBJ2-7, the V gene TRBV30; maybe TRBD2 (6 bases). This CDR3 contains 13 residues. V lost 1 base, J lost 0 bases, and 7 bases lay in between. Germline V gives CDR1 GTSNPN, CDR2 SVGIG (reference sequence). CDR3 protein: CAWSGGDSYEQYF. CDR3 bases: TGTGCCTGGAGTGGGGGGGACTCCTACGAGCAGTACTTC.

CDR3 sequence reads: CATRRGNGYTF. In nucleotides, the CDR3 is TGTGCCACCAGGAGAGGGAATGGCTACACCTTC. The chain couples TRBV12-3 or TRBV12-4 to TRBJ1-2; D remains ambiguous. The CDR3 length is 11 residues. The V and J ends lost 10 bases and 6 bases respectively, with 12 bases between them.

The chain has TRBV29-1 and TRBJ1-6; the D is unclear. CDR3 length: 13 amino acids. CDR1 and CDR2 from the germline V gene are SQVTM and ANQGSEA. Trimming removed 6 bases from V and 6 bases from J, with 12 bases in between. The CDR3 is CSVRDEPNSPLHF. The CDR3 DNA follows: TGCAGCGTCCGAGACGAACCTAATTCACCCCTCCACTTT.

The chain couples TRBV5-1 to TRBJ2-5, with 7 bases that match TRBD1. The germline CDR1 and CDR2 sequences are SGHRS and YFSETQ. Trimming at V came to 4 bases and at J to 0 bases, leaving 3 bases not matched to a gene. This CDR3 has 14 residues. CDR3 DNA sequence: TGCGCCAGCAGCGCCGGACAGGACCAAGAGACCCAGTACTTC. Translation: CASSAGQDQETQYF.

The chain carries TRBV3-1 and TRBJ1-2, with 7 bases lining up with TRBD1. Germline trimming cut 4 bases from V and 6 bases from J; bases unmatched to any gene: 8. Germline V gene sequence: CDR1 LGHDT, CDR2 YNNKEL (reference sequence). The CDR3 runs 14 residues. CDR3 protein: CASSPIEGTDGYTF. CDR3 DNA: TGTGCCAGCAGCCCGATTGAGGGGACAGATGGCTACACCTTC. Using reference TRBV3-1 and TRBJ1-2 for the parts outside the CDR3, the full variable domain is DTAVSQTPKYLVTQMGNDKSIKCEQNLGHDTMYWYKQDSKKFLKIMFSYNNKELIINETVPNRFSPKSPDKAHLNLHINSLELGDSAVYFCASSPIEGTDGYTFGSGTRLTVV.

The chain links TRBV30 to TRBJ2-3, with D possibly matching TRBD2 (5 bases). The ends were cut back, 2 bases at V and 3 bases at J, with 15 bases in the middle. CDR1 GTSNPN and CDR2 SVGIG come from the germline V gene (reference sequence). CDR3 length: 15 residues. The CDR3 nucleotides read TGTGCCTGGAGTTCGACGGGGTCGTCGACAGATACGCAGTATTTT. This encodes CAWSSTGSSTDTQYF. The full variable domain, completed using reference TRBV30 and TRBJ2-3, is SQTIHQWPATLVQPVGSPLSLECTVEGTSNPNLYWYRQAAGRGLQLLFYSVGIGQISSEVPQNLSASRPQDRQFILSSKKLLLSDSGFYLCAWSSTGSSTDTQYFGPGTRLTVL.

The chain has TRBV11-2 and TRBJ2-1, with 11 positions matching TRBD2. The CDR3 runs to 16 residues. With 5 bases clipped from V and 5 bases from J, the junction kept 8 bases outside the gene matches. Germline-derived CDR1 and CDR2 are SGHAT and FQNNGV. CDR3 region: CASSPPLAGGHNEQFF. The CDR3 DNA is TGTGCCAGCAGCCCCCCGCTAGCGGGGGGACACAATGAGCAGTTCTTC. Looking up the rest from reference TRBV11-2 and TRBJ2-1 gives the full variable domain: EAGVAQSPRYKIIEKRQSVAFWCNPISGHATLYWYQQILGQGPKLLIQFQNNGVVDDSQLPKDRFSAERLKGVDSTLKIQPAKLEDSAVYLCASSPPLAGGHNEQFFGPGTRLTVL.